This T cell receptor (beta chain) appears in the sequencing data of a study of control samples from healthy donors and cancer patients. Assay used: immunoSEQ multiplex PCR; TCRdb lists only in-frame clones, some missing. This repertoire shows approximately 100,000 clones, around 80% found once; its top ten account for roughly 2%. Germline V gives CDR1 LNHDA, CDR2 SQIVND (reference sequence). The V and J ends lost 6 bases and 6 bases respectively, with 20 bases between them. This CDR3 is built from 16 residues. The receptor comes from a man aged 60-69 years in good health. The chain links TRBV19 to TRBJ2-2, with D perhaps TRBD1 (6 bases). The sample taken for sequencing was blood. CDR3: CASSLGASRVSGELFF. In DNA form, the CDR3 reads TGTGCCAGTAGCCTGGGGGCTAGTCGTGTCTCCGGGGAGCTGTTTTTT. The full variable domain, with the rest looked up from reference TRBV19 and TRBJ2-2, is DGGITQSPKYLFRKEGQNVTLSCEQNLNHDAMYWYRQDPGQGLRLIYYSQIVNDFQKGDIAEGYSVSREKKESFPLTVTSAQKNPTAFYLCASSLGASRVSGELFFGEGSRLTVL.